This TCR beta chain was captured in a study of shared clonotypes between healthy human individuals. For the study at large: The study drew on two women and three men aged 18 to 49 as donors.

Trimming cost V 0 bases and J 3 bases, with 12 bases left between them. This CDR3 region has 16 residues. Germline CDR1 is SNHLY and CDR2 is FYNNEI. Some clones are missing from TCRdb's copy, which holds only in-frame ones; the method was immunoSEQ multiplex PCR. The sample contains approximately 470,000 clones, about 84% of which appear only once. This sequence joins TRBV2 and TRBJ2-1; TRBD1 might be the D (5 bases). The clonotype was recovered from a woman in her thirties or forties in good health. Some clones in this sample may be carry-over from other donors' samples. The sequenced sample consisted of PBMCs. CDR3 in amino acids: CASSEAGPAGYNEQFF. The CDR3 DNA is TGTGCCAGCAGTGAAGCGGGGCCGGCCGGCTACAATGAGCAGTTCTTC.